A selection of T cell receptor beta chains follows, all from one sample in a study of cytomegalovirus exposure and HLA in healthy donors. Only in-frame clones appear in the TCRdb table, and some are missing; sequencing was by immunoSEQ multiplex PCR. In the table there are fewer than 200,000 clones, about 80% of which are singletons. The sample consisted of PBMCs. The receptors were sampled from a woman aged 30 to 39 in good health and CMV-seronegative. The CDR3 runs from the conserved cysteine through the conserved F or W. Fields, in order: D gene, J gene, CDR3 length, V gene, clone size, CDR3 protein, CDR3 DNA. A D gene is named only where the DNA matches it firmly. Not all rows give a size; the values are once, few, many and, for expanded clones, a class.

>.|TRBJ1-5|17|TRBV28|few
CASSFFRLGGSNQPQHF
TGTGCCAGCAGTTTTTTTCGACTAGGAGGGAGCAATCAGCCCCAGCATTTT
>.|TRBJ2-7|12|TRBV6-5|.
CASSTGDYEQYF
TGTGCCAGCAGTACGGGAGACTACGAGCAGTACTTC
>TRBD1|TRBJ1-5|15|TRBV7-2|.
CASSWGQGGNQPQHF
TGTGCCAGCAGCTGGGGACAGGGAGGCAATCAGCCCCAGCATTTT
>TRBD2|TRBJ2-3|14|TRBV6-5|.
CASSYPGGTDTQYF
TGTGCCAGCAGTTATCCGGGAGGGACAGATACGCAGTATTTT
>TRBD1|TRBJ2-7|12|TRBV6-1|once
CASRQGHYEQYF
TGTGCCAGCCGACAGGGTCACTACGAGCAGTACTTC
>.|TRBJ2-7|12|TRBV7-2|once
CASSLDTYEQYF
TGTGCCAGCAGCTTAGATACCTACGAGCAGTACTTC
>.|TRBJ1-2|16|TRBV4-2|.
CASSQEPGVGVYGYTF
TGTGCCAGCAGCCAAGAACCAGGGGTCGGGGTCTATGGCTACACCTTC
>.|TRBJ1-2|15|TRBV6-1|.
CATRPRTAAGDGYTF
TGTGCCACCAGGCCCCGGACAGCCGCAGGGGATGGCTACACCTTC
>TRBD1|TRBJ2-7|14|TRBV28|.
CASRRGQGSYEQYF
TGTGCCAGCAGGAGGGGACAGGGATCCTACGAGCAGTACTTC
>TRBD2|TRBJ2-7|14|TRBV18|.
CASSPPGAGGEQYF
TGTGCCAGCTCACCTCCCGGGGCGGGGGGCGAGCAGTACTTC
>TRBD1|TRBJ1-5|14|TRBV30|once
CAWRGQGGNQPQHF
TGTGCCTGGAGAGGACAGGGAGGCAATCAGCCCCAGCATTTT
>.|TRBJ2-6|16|TRBV5-1|.
CASSLGKGAGANVLTF
TGCGCCAGCAGCTTGGGTAAAGGGGCTGGGGCCAACGTCCTGACTTTC
>TRBD2|TRBJ2-3|15|TRBV6-5|once
CASSYTSGRTDTQYF
TGTGCCAGCAGTTATACTAGCGGCCGCACAGATACGCAGTATTTT
>TRBD1|TRBJ2-7|14|TRBV30|.
CAWSKGGQGYEQYF
TGTGCCTGGAGTAAAGGGGGACAGGGCTACGAGCAGTACTTC
>.|TRBJ1-1|13|TRBV11-2|.
CASSLGEPREAFF
TGTGCCAGCAGCCTAGGGGAGCCCCGTGAAGCTTTCTTT
>TRBD1|TRBJ2-5|16|TRBV28|.
CASSFWTGGDQETQYF
TGTGCCAGCAGTTTTTGGACAGGGGGGGACCAAGAGACCCAGTACTTC
>.|TRBJ1-1|14|TRBV19|.
CASSITVQGTEAFF
TGTGCCAGTAGTATTACGGTCCAGGGCACTGAAGCTTTCTTT
>.|TRBJ1-2|15|TRBV7-9|.
CASSSSGEPNYGYTF
TGTGCCAGCAGCTCGTCAGGGGAACCTAACTATGGCTACACCTTC
>.|TRBJ2-2|15|TRBV7-9|.
CASSLLQVTTGELFF
TGTGCCAGCAGCTTACTGCAGGTTACTACCGGGGAGCTGTTTTTT
>.|TRBJ1-4|12|TRBV28|.
CASSPGVEKLFF
TGTGCCAGCAGCCCCGGGGTGGAAAAACTGTTTTTT
>.|TRBJ1-6|14|TRBV4-3|.
CASSQETSRSPLHF
TGCGCCAGCAGCCAAGAAACTTCTCGGTCACCCCTCCACTTT
>.|TRBJ1-1|15|TRBV28|.
CASSLLGRLNTEAFF
TGTGCCAGCAGTTTACTGGGGCGGCTGAACACTGAAGCTTTCTTT
>.|TRBJ1-3|19|TRBV28|.
CASSHGQRLRGPSGNTIYF
TGTGCCAGCAGTCATGGACAGCGCTTGAGGGGACCTTCTGGAAACACCATATATTTT
>TRBD1|TRBJ1-5|17|TRBV7-6|.
CASSQRDRGLSNQPQHF
TGTGCCAGCAGCCAACGGGACAGGGGCCTTAGCAATCAGCCCCAGCATTTT
>TRBD1|TRBJ1-1|14|TRBV19|once
CASSTRGLNTEAFF
TGTGCCAGTAGTACCAGGGGGCTGAACACTGAAGCTTTCTTT
>.|TRBJ1-5|13|TRBV7-8|.
CASSLAETGPQHF
TGTGCCAGCAGCTTAGCCGAGACAGGGCCCCAGCATTTT
>TRBD1|TRBJ2-7|13|TRBV10-3|once
CAISETGVGEQYF
TGTGCCATCAGTGAGACAGGGGTAGGTGAGCAGTACTTC
>TRBD1|TRBJ2-7|16|TRBV28|.
CASSSLLGTGAHEQYF
TGTGCCAGCAGTTCCCTGCTCGGGACAGGGGCCCACGAGCAGTACTTC
>TRBD2|TRBJ2-3|15|TRBV9|.
CASSVSGRSTDTQYF
TGTGCCAGCAGCGTTAGCGGGAGGAGCACAGATACGCAGTATTTT
>TRBD1|TRBJ1-5|12|TRBV2|few
CASSADRGLQHF
TGTGCCAGCAGTGCTGACAGGGGACTCCAGCATTTT
>TRBD2|TRBJ2-7|15|TRBV6-6|.
CASSLEREASYEQYF
TGTGCCAGCAGCCTAGAGCGGGAGGCTTCCTACGAGCAGTACTTC
>.|TRBJ2-3|16|TRBV7-8|.
CASSLDETVSTDTQYF
TGTGCCAGCAGCTTAGATGAGACTGTCAGCACAGATACGCAGTATTTT
>TRBD1|TRBJ1-4|14|TRBV5-1|.
CASSLGTGEEKLFF
TGCGCCAGCAGCTTGGGGACAGGGGAAGAAAAACTGTTTTTT
>.|TRBJ2-1|12|TRBV5-1|few
CASSLGGDEQFF
TGCGCCAGCAGCTTGGGGGGGGATGAGCAGTTCTTC
>TRBD1|TRBJ2-2|15|TRBV11-2|.
CASSLKQGRPGELFF
TGTGCCAGCAGCTTAAAACAGGGGAGACCCGGGGAGCTGTTTTTT
>TRBD1|TRBJ1-5|16|TRBV2|.
CASSEGPDRSNQPQHF
TGTGCCAGCAGTGAGGGACCGGACAGGAGCAATCAGCCCCAGCATTTT
>TRBD1|TRBJ1-3|17|TRBV15|.
CATSREGHRGSGNTIYF
TGTGCCACCAGCAGAGAAGGGCACAGGGGCTCTGGAAACACCATATATTTT
>TRBD2|TRBJ2-3|15|TRBV7-2|once
CASSPGTSGSDTQYF
TGTGCCAGCAGCCCCGGGACTAGCGGTTCAGATACGCAGTATTTT
>TRBD2|TRBJ2-4|19|TRBV4-3|.
CASSQGSSGGSLAKNIQYF
TGCGCCAGCAGCCAAGGGTCTAGCGGGGGGTCTTTAGCCAAAAACATTCAGTACTTC
>.|TRBJ2-4|17|TRBV4-3|.
CASSQDRVGLTKNIQYF
TGCGCCAGCAGCCAAGATCGGGTTGGCCTAACCAAAAACATTCAGTACTTC
>TRBD1|TRBJ2-5|13|TRBV5-6|.
CASSLQGAETQYF
TGTGCCAGCAGCTTGCAGGGGGCAGAGACCCAGTACTTC
>TRBD2|TRBJ2-5|15|TRBV27|.
CASSPSGGAGETQYF
TGTGCCAGCAGTCCTAGCGGGGGGGCCGGGGAGACCCAGTACTTC
>.|TRBJ2-7|12|TRBV2|.
CASSEGPYEQYF
TGTGCCAGCAGTGAAGGGCCCTACGAGCAGTACTTC
>TRBD1|TRBJ1-2|16|TRBV4-3|.
CASSPYGTGSPYGYTF
TGCGCCAGCAGCCCCTACGGGACAGGGAGTCCCTATGGCTACACCTTC
>TRBD2|TRBJ2-5|14|TRBV6-5|few
CASRKRGGFETQYF
TGTGCCAGCAGAAAGCGGGGGGGCTTTGAGACCCAGTACTTC